This TCR beta chain was obtained from a study of siplizumab effects on memory and regulatory T cells. Some clones are missing from TCRdb's copy, which holds only in-frame ones; the method was immunoSEQ multiplex PCR. The sample contains some 100,000 clones, roughly nine tenths of which appear only once. Input material: Tregs sorted from blood. The clonotype originates from a human donor in good health.

The CDR3: CASRTTGFGPQYF. DNA of the CDR3: TGTGCCAGTAGAACCACGGGGTTTGGGCCCCAGTACTTC. The chain couples TRBV19 to TRBJ2-5; TRBD2 is a possible D gene (5 bases). CDR1 is LNHDA, CDR2 SQIVND, per germline (reference sequence). V lost 6 bases to trimming and J lost 9 bases, with 17 bases between them. The CDR3 totals 13 residues.